The following is a T cell receptor beta chain sequence with its context. Antigen unknown. The germline V gene has CDR1 MNHEY and CDR2 SMNVEV (reference sequence). The ends were cut back, 8 bases at V and 4 bases at J, with 20 bases in the middle. The CDR3 runs to 15 residues. The data were obtained in a study of blood T cells in healthy people across ages. About the research overall: In model experiments, template switching was able to capture about one barcoded beta molecule for every two T cells that were present.

PCR was performed a second time for about 7 to 11 cycles using a sample-barcoded 5' primer and a J-beta primer mix. A template-switch adaptor with 12 random nucleotides tagged each cDNA molecule. One entry per CDR3 protein, called by TCRdb with MiXCR from the 5' RACE reads. The table shows about 1,400,000 distinct CDR3 sequences, with around 42% occurring only once. Study results and caveats: CMV status of donors was unknown, possibly confounding expanded clonotype changes.

The sequence derives from a woman younger than 30 in good health. The J gene is TRBJ1-1, the V gene TRBV27; D possibly corresponds to TRBD1 (5 bases). What was sequenced was blood. CDR3 in DNA: TGTGCCAGCGTCCCTTCTATTGGGGCGCGCACTGAAGCTTTCTTT. Encoded protein: CASVPSIGARTEAFF.